Listed here are 28 T cell receptor beta chains from one sample, sequenced in a study of shared clonotypes between healthy human individuals. The repertoire was sequenced with immunoSEQ multiplex PCR; TCRdb's copy has only in-frame clones and lacks some. The sample contains 2 million to 2.5 million clones, over 85% of which appear only once. Specimen: naive CD4+ T cells sorted from blood. Subset here: CD45RA+ positively selected. The source of these receptors is a man aged 18 to 29 in good health.

J is TRBJ1-1 and V is TRBV4-3; 7 nucleotides line up with TRBD1. Per germline, CDR1 LGHNA and CDR2 YSLEER. The CDR3 runs to 16 residues. J was trimmed by 5 bases and V by 0 bases; bases with no gene match: 9. CDR3 nucleotides: TGCGCCAGCAGCCAAGATTCCCCGGACAGGCTTACTGAAGCTTTCTTT. As protein: CASSQDSPDRLTEAFF.

Note on this clone: Other DNA sequences of this sample code for an identical CDR3. The chain couples TRBV30 to TRBJ1-5; a possible D gene is TRBD1 (5 bases). V shed 0 bases and J shed 7 bases, with 13 bases lying between them. The germline V gene encodes CDR1 GTSNPN and CDR2 SVGIG (reference sequence). The length of the CDR3 is 14 residues. Written as DNA, the CDR3 is TGTGCCTGGAGTGTGTCGGGGGGTGGGCAGCCCCAGCATTTT. It yields the protein CAWSVSGGGQPQHF.

The CDR3 DNA reads as TGTGCCAGCAGTGAATCGACACTTAGCAATCAGCCCCAGCATTTT. This gives the protein CASSESTLSNQPQHF. The chain recombines TRBV2 with TRBJ1-5; D not resolved. V dropped 2 bases and J dropped 0 bases, with 8 bases sitting between them. The CDR3 contains 15 residues. Germline V lookup: CDR1 SNHLY, CDR2 FYNNEI.

The V call is TRBV29-1, the J call TRBJ1-1, with 8 bases fitting TRBD1. The CDR3 loop spans 13 amino acids. Trimming cost V 5 bases and J 1 base; bases outside gene matches: 3. Germline V gene sequence: CDR1 SQVTM, CDR2 ANQGSEA. The CDR3 here is CSVPGTGNTEAFF. CDR3 nucleotides: TGCAGCGTTCCAGGGACAGGGAACACTGAAGCTTTCTTT.

The chain couples TRBV5-1 to TRBJ2-1; tentatively, D is TRBD2 (5 bases). This CDR3 is built from 15 residues. Trimming took off 1 base at V and 0 bases at J, with 8 bases between the two ends. The V gene's germline CDR1 is SGHRS and CDR2 YFSETQ. CDR3 loop: CASSLSAGSYNEQFF. The DNA for the CDR3 is TGCGCCAGCAGCTTGTCTGCGGGCTCCTACAATGAGCAGTTCTTC. Full variable domain (rest looked up from reference TRBV5-1 and TRBJ2-1): KAGVTQTPRYLIKTRGQQVTLSCSPISGHRSVSWYQQTPGQGLQFLFEYFSETQRNKGNFPGRFSGRQFSNSRSEMNVSTLELGDSALYLCASSLSAGSYNEQFFGPGTRLTVL.

J is TRBJ1-5 and V is TRBV5-1, with a weak D call TRBD1 (5 bases). Trimming removed 4 bases at V and 3 bases at J, with 11 bases between. Per germline, CDR1 SGHRS and CDR2 YFSETQ. The CDR3 contains 14 residues. This chain's CDR3 is CASSPTTDNQPQHF. CDR3 sequence (DNA): TGCGCCAGCAGCCCGACGACAGACAATCAGCCCCAGCATTTT.

Comment on this clone: Sequence at one end of the junction differs from germline and may be a read error. The chain has TRBV10-3 and TRBJ1-3; D is ambiguous. CDR1 is ENHRY and CDR2 is SYGVKD in the germline V gene. This CDR3 is built from 16 residues. DNA of the CDR3: TGTGCCAGCAGTTACTCGGACGGTACCCGGAGGTACACCATATATTTT. It translates to CASSYSDGTRRYTIYF.

The chain has TRBV6-5 and TRBJ1-6; D unclear. The CDR3 runs 14 residues. The V end lost 5 bases, the J end lost 10 bases, and 15 bases lay between the germline ends. Germline lookup yields CDR1 MNHEY and CDR2 SVGAGI. This chain's CDR3 is CASSGIEFGSPLHF. The CDR3 nucleotides read TGTGCCAGCAGTGGTATCGAGTTTGGGTCACCCCTCCACTTT.

The chain employs TRBV27 and TRBJ2-5, with D unclear. The DNA end lines up better with TRBJ2-7; the J call may be wrong. The CDR3 sequence is 15 residues long. Per germline, CDR1 MNHEY and CDR2 SMNVEV (reference sequence). CDR3: CASSSVGPKTYEQYF. The CDR3 DNA follows: TGTGCCAGCAGTTCCGTCGGACCTAAGACCTACGAGCAGTACTTC.

The V call is TRBV2, the J call TRBJ2-4; 7 bases fit TRBD1. V lost 5 bases, J lost 4 bases, and 2 bases stayed unmatched. The CDR3 loop spans 13 amino acids. Germline V CDR1 and CDR2: SNHLY, FYNNEI. The CDR3 reads CASSWDSKNIQYF. In nucleotides, the CDR3 is TGTGCCAGCAGTTGGGACAGTAAAAACATTCAGTACTTC.

This clone was observed once. The chain couples TRBV7-9 to TRBJ1-4; D is ambiguous. The CDR3 is made up of 12 amino acids. V shed 5 bases and J shed 13 bases, with 14 bases lying between them. Per germline, CDR1 SEHNR and CDR2 FQNEAQ (reference sequence). DNA for the CDR3: TGTGCCAGCAGCCGTTCCGACGGTAGACTGTTTTTT. This gives the protein CASSRSDGRLFF.

This CDR3 reads CASRARASQGNSPLHF. Written as DNA, the CDR3 is TGTGCCAGCAGAGCCCGGGCATCCCAAGGGAATTCACCCCTCCACTTT. The genes are TRBV2 and TRBJ1-6; D call uncertain. The CDR3 runs 16 residues. Germline CDR1 SNHLY, CDR2 FYNNEI. V was shortened by 6 bases and J by 7 bases, with 19 bases between the two germline ends.

J is TRBJ1-1 and V is TRBV5-6; D may be TRBD1 (5 bases). V lost 1 base, J lost 0 bases, and 7 bases lay in between. The CDR3 runs 14 residues. The V gene's germline CDR1 is SGHDT and CDR2 YYEEEE. CDR3 sequence reads: CASSLRQMNTEAFF. The CDR3 coding sequence is TGTGCCAGCAGCTTGCGACAGATGAACACTGAAGCTTTCTTT.

The chain links TRBV7-8 to TRBJ2-1; 15 nucleotides align to TRBD2. Trimming cost V 2 bases and J 5 bases; bases outside gene matches: 10. Germline assignment: CDR1 SGHVS and CDR2 FQNEAQ. This CDR3 is built from 19 residues. CDR3 nucleotide sequence: TGTGCCAGCAGCTTAAAGGGTGGACTAGCGGGAGGGCCTCACAATGAGCAGTTCTTC. It codes for CASSLKGGLAGGPHNEQFF.

For the CDR3, the DNA is TGCGCCAGCAGTGATTACGGCAGCTTGGACTACGAGCAGTACTTC. It specifies CASSDYGSLDYEQYF. V is TRBV10-1 and J is TRBJ2-7; D is undetermined. This CDR3 is built from 15 residues. The germline gives CDR1 WNHNN, CDR2 SYGVQD (reference sequence). Trimming took 3 bases from V and 3 from J, leaving 15 bases between them.

Comments on this clone: The sample carries other DNA sequences with the same CDR3. The J gene is TRBJ1-2, the V gene TRBV6-5; D perhaps matches TRBD1 (6 bases). In germline, CDR1 is MNHEY, CDR2 SVGAGI. Between the trimmed V and J ends, which lost 5 bases and 7 bases, there was a span of 14 bases. The CDR3 loop spans 13 amino acids. The CDR3 DNA follows: TGTGCCAGCAGTCCAGGGGTCTTAGGTGGCTACACCTTC. Its protein product is CASSPGVLGGYTF.

V usage is TRBV6-1 and J usage is TRBJ2-2; D remains unclear. In germline, CDR1 is MNHNS, CDR2 SASEGT. The CDR3 loop spans 16 amino acids. Trimming stripped 2 bases from V and 7 bases from J, with 17 bases between. Written as DNA, the CDR3 is TGTGCCAGCAGTGAACTTAGAACCTCCCGCAGCGGGGAGCTGTTTTTT. Its translation: CASSELRTSRSGELFF.

This clone was seen only once. The CDR3 nucleotides read TGTGGAAGCCAGAGGGGAGGAAACACCATATATTTT. Translated, it gives CGSQRGGNTIYF. The chain uses TRBV6-5 and TRBJ1-3; a weak D match, TRBD1 (5 bases). The CDR3 runs to 12 residues. From germline, CDR1 is MNHEY and CDR2 SVGAGI.

The rearrangement links TRBV19 to TRBJ2-6; D is possibly TRBD1 (5 bases). V was pared by 1 base and J by 4 bases, with 11 bases between. The CDR3 is made up of 16 amino acids. Germline loops: CDR1 LNHDA, CDR2 SQIVND (reference sequence). CDR3 nucleotides: TGTGCCAGTAGTATAGCAGGGTCTCTGGGGGCCAACGTCCTGACTTTC. It encodes CASSIAGSLGANVLTF.

The J gene is TRBJ1-4, the V gene TRBV6-5, with TRBD1 as a possible D gene (5 bases). In germline, CDR1 is MNHEY, CDR2 SVGAGI. V was clipped by 10 bases and J by 2 bases, with 11 bases between them. The CDR3 length is 13 residues. In DNA, the CDR3 is TGTGCCAAGGGGACCCATACTAATGAAAAACTGTTTTTT. Its protein is CAKGTHTNEKLFF.

The V and J genes are TRBV10-3 and TRBJ2-7; D gene ambiguous. Trimming shortened V by 2 bases and J by 6 bases, and 11 bases separated the two germline ends. The CDR3 loop spans 13 amino acids. CDR1 and CDR2 (germline): ENHRY, SYGVKD. The DNA of the CDR3 is TGTGCCATCAGTGAGGACTCACGAAGCGAGCAGTACTTC. This encodes CAISEDSRSEQYF.

The chain employs TRBV30 and TRBJ1-6, with TRBD1 identical over 8 bases. CDR1 is GTSNPN and CDR2 is SVGIG in the germline V gene (reference sequence). Unmatched junction bases numbered 14, after V lost 2 bases and J lost 8 bases. This CDR3 has 17 residues. CDR3 sequence reads: CAWSPPGSTGVYSPLHF. As DNA, the CDR3 is TGTGCCTGGAGTCCCCCCGGGTCGACAGGGGTTTATTCACCCCTCCACTTT.

The V and J genes are TRBV28 and TRBJ2-5, with 8 nucleotides matching TRBD1. The V gene end was trimmed by 2 bases and the J gene end by 6 bases; junction bases not matched to a gene: 8. This CDR3 region has 15 residues. The germline V gene encodes CDR1 MDHEN and CDR2 SYDVKM. CDR3 sequence: CASSLRRTGIKTQYF. DNA of the CDR3: TGTGCCAGCAGTTTAAGGAGGACAGGGATAAAGACCCAGTACTTC.

V gene TRBV6-6 combines with J gene TRBJ2-7; 7 bases map to TRBD1. The germline V gene encodes CDR1 MNHNY and CDR2 SVGAGI (reference sequence). This CDR3 comprises 16 residues. The V segment lost 0 bases and the J segment 9 bases; nucleotides outside the gene matches: 14. CDR3 in DNA: TGTGCCAGCAGTTACTCGATAGGGACAGCAACCCTGGGGCAGTACTTC. Encoded protein: CASSYSIGTATLGQYF.

V usage is TRBV11-2 and J usage is TRBJ1-3, with D hard to call. Trimming shortened V by 0 bases and J by 3 bases, and 15 bases separated the two germline ends. Looked up from germline, CDR1 is SGHAT and CDR2 is FQNNGV. The CDR3 extends over 17 amino acids. This CDR3 is CASSLDSYARNGNTIYF. CDR3 sequence (DNA): TGTGCCAGCAGCTTAGATTCGTACGCGCGGAATGGAAACACCATATATTTT.

The chain joins TRBV7-2 to TRBJ1-4; D remains unclear. Germline CDR1 SGHTA, CDR2 FQGNSA. The V end lost 5 bases, the J end lost 7 bases, and 5 bases lay between the germline ends. This CDR3 spans 11 amino acids. The CDR3 here is CASSVREKLFF. The CDR3 DNA follows: TGTGCCAGCAGCGTACGTGAAAAACTGTTTTTT. The full variable domain, its missing parts supplied by reference TRBV7-2 and TRBJ1-4, is GAGVSQSPSNKVTEKGKDVELRCDPISGHTALYWYRQSLGQGLEFLIYFQGNSAPDKSGLPSDRFSAERTGGSVSTLTIQRTQQEDSAVYLCASSVREKLFFGSGTQLSVL.

V is TRBV9 and J is TRBJ2-1, with D perhaps matching TRBD2 (6 bases). The germline V and J ends were trimmed by 5 bases and 0 bases, with 12 bases remaining between them. The germline CDR1 and CDR2 sequences are SGDLS and YYNGEE. The CDR3 loop spans 15 amino acids. CDR3 amino acids: CASSGSGVSYNEQFF. The CDR3, as DNA: TGTGCCAGCAGTGGATCGGGGGTCTCCTACAATGAGCAGTTCTTC.

V and J are TRBV14 and TRBJ2-5; 8 bases map to TRBD2. With V trimmed by 3 bases and J by 0 bases, 6 bases remained unmatched. This CDR3 is built from 16 residues. CDR1 is SGHDN, CDR2 FVKESK, per germline. The CDR3 nucleotides are TGTGCCAGCAGCCAGATGAGCGGGGGCCACCAAGAGACCCAGTACTTC. Its protein is CASSQMSGGHQETQYF.